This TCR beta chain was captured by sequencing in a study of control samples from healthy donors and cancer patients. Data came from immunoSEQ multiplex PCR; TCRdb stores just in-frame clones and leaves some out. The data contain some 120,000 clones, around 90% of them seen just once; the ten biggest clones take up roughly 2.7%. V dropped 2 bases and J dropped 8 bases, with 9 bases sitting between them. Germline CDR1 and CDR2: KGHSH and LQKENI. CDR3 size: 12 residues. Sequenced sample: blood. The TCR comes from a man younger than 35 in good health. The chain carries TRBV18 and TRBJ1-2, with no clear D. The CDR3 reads CASSPESGGYTF. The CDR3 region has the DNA TGTGCCAGCTCACCAGAGAGCGGGGGCTACACCTTC.